A selection of T cell receptor beta chains follows, all from one sample in a study of blood T cell repertoires in COVID-19. Assay: immunoSEQ multiplex PCR; the TCRdb copy retains only in-frame clones and omits some. The table shows about 190,000 clones, with under 85% occurring only once. Input material: peripheral blood. These receptors were collected from an elderly man with COVID-19, enrolled during active disease. Both conserved end residues are part of each CDR3. A D gene is named only where the DNA matches it firmly. Size is omitted from some rows. Given values are once, few, many or a class for expanded clones.

j_gene	v_gene	d_gene	abundance	CDR3nt	CDR3aa
TRBJ2-3	TRBV19	TRBD2	.	TGTGCCAGTCGGGGGACTAGCGGGGGTAGCACAGATACGCAGTATTTT	CASRGTSGGSTDTQYF
TRBJ1-2	TRBV25-1	.	.	TGTGCCAGCAGTGAACAGGGATATGGCTACACCTTC	CASSEQGYGYTF
TRBJ2-3	TRBV24-1	TRBD1	.	TGTGCCACCAGTGGGGACAGGGAAAGCACAGATACGCAGTATTTT	CATSGDRESTDTQYF
TRBJ1-1	TRBV7-8	.	.	TGTGCCAGCAGCCCCATGAACACTGAAGCTTTCTTT	CASSPMNTEAFF
TRBJ1-1	TRBV6-2/TRBV6-3	TRBD1	.	TGTGCCAGCAGTTACTCCCCAGGGGGCACCAACACTGAAGCTTTCTTT	CASSYSPGGTNTEAFF
TRBJ1-5	TRBV5-8	.	.	TGTGCCAGCAGCCAGGGACTTTTAAGGGATCAGCCCCAGCATTTT	CASSQGLLRDQPQHF
TRBJ1-2	TRBV6-5	.	.	TGTGCCACCATTAAGGGGGGGGCAGGGGATGGCTACACCTTC	CATIKGGAGDGYTF
TRBJ2-3	TRBV11-3	TRBD2	.	TGTGCCAGCAGCCCCGGGGGGGCAGTCACAGATACGCAGTATTTT	CASSPGGAVTDTQYF
TRBJ2-5	TRBV18	.	.	TGTGCCAGCTCACCGGCAAGGGAGGAGACCCAGTACTTC	CASSPAREETQYF
TRBJ2-7	TRBV6-5	.	.	TGTGCCAGCAGTAGGGGGGGATCATCTTACGAGCAGTACTTC	CASSRGGSSYEQYF
TRBJ2-7	TRBV28	.	.	TGTGCCAGCAGTTGGCAATGGTCCTACGAGCAGTACTTC	CASSWQWSYEQYF
TRBJ1-2	TRBV7-2	TRBD1	.	TGTGCCAGCAGCTTAGCGTCGACAGGGGTTGGCTACACCTTC	CASSLASTGVGYTF
TRBJ1-1	TRBV18	.	.	TGTGCCAGCTCAGCGGGAGGCGTTAACACTGAAGCTTTCTTT	CASSAGGVNTEAFF
TRBJ1-2	TRBV19	.	.	TGTGCCAGTACCCGACAGACCCACTATGGCTACACCTTC	CASTRQTHYGYTF
TRBJ1-2	TRBV7-8	TRBD1	.	TGTGCCAGCAGCTTAGCGGGCAGGGGGACCAACTATGGCTACACCTTC	CASSLAGRGTNYGYTF
TRBJ2-3	TRBV11-3	TRBD1	.	TGTGCCAGCAGCCTGGACAGGGGCGCAGATACGCAGTATTTT	CASSLDRGADTQYF
TRBJ2-7	TRBV4-3	TRBD2	.	TGCGCCAGCAGCCAAGGGGATGGACTCCGGGGGGGCGAGCAGTACTTC	CASSQGDGLRGGEQYF
TRBJ1-4	TRBV7-9	.	.	TGTGCCAGCAGCTTAGTCCAGGGCAAACTGTTTTTT	CASSLVQGKLFF
TRBJ1-1	TRBV14	.	.	TGTGCCAGCAGCCCTCAGTTGGCCACTGAAGCTTTCTTT	CASSPQLATEAFF
TRBJ1-4	TRBV6-5	.	.	TGTGCCAGCAGTTACGGAGGGCTTAATGAAAAACTGTTTTTT	CASSYGGLNEKLFF
TRBJ2-7	TRBV20-1	.	.	TGCAGTGCTAGTCGGGGGACAGCCTACGAGCAGTACTTC	CSASRGTAYEQYF
TRBJ2-2	TRBV29-1	.	.	TGCAGCGTTTCCGTCACAGGCACCGGGGAGCTGTTTTTT	CSVSVTGTGELFF
TRBJ1-1	TRBV25-1	TRBD1	.	TGTGCCAGCAGTGCCGGGACAGGGGAACGGAACACTGAAGCTTTCTTT	CASSAGTGERNTEAFF
TRBJ2-7	TRBV3-1/TRBV3-2	.	few	TGTGCCAGCAGCCGAATGCAGGGGACCTACGAGCAGTACTTC	CASSRMQGTYEQYF